Described below is a single T cell receptor beta chain sequence and its context. The data are from a study of blood T cell repertoires in COVID-19. Study-wide context: There were acute and convalescent COVID-19 samples, and they came from the United States, Italy and Spain. The cDNA or gDNA used as material had been derived from T cells, B-cell-depleted T cells, or PBMCs.

Under the authors' procedure: Researchers report that nucleated cell counts were estimated from reference gene primer amplification. Profiling relied on immunoSEQ multiplex PCR, and the TCRdb table lists in-frame clones only, not all of them. That table is the source of V, J and clone size, and D and trimming were worked out from the DNA. In the table there are approximately 32,000 clones, around 88% of which are singletons. Germline trimming cut 3 bases from V and 2 bases from J; bases unmatched to any gene: 8. The CDR3 is 15 amino acids. CDR1 is SGHRS and CDR2 is YFSETQ in the germline V gene. The source of this sequence is a human donor in a cohort sampled during active COVID-19. The sample comprised peripheral blood. The V and J genes are TRBV5-1 and TRBJ2-7, with TRBD1 identical over 7 bases. CDR3 protein: CASSSGQRVAYEQYF. CDR3 DNA: TGCGCCAGCAGCTCGGGACAGCGAGTCGCCTACGAGCAGTACTTC.